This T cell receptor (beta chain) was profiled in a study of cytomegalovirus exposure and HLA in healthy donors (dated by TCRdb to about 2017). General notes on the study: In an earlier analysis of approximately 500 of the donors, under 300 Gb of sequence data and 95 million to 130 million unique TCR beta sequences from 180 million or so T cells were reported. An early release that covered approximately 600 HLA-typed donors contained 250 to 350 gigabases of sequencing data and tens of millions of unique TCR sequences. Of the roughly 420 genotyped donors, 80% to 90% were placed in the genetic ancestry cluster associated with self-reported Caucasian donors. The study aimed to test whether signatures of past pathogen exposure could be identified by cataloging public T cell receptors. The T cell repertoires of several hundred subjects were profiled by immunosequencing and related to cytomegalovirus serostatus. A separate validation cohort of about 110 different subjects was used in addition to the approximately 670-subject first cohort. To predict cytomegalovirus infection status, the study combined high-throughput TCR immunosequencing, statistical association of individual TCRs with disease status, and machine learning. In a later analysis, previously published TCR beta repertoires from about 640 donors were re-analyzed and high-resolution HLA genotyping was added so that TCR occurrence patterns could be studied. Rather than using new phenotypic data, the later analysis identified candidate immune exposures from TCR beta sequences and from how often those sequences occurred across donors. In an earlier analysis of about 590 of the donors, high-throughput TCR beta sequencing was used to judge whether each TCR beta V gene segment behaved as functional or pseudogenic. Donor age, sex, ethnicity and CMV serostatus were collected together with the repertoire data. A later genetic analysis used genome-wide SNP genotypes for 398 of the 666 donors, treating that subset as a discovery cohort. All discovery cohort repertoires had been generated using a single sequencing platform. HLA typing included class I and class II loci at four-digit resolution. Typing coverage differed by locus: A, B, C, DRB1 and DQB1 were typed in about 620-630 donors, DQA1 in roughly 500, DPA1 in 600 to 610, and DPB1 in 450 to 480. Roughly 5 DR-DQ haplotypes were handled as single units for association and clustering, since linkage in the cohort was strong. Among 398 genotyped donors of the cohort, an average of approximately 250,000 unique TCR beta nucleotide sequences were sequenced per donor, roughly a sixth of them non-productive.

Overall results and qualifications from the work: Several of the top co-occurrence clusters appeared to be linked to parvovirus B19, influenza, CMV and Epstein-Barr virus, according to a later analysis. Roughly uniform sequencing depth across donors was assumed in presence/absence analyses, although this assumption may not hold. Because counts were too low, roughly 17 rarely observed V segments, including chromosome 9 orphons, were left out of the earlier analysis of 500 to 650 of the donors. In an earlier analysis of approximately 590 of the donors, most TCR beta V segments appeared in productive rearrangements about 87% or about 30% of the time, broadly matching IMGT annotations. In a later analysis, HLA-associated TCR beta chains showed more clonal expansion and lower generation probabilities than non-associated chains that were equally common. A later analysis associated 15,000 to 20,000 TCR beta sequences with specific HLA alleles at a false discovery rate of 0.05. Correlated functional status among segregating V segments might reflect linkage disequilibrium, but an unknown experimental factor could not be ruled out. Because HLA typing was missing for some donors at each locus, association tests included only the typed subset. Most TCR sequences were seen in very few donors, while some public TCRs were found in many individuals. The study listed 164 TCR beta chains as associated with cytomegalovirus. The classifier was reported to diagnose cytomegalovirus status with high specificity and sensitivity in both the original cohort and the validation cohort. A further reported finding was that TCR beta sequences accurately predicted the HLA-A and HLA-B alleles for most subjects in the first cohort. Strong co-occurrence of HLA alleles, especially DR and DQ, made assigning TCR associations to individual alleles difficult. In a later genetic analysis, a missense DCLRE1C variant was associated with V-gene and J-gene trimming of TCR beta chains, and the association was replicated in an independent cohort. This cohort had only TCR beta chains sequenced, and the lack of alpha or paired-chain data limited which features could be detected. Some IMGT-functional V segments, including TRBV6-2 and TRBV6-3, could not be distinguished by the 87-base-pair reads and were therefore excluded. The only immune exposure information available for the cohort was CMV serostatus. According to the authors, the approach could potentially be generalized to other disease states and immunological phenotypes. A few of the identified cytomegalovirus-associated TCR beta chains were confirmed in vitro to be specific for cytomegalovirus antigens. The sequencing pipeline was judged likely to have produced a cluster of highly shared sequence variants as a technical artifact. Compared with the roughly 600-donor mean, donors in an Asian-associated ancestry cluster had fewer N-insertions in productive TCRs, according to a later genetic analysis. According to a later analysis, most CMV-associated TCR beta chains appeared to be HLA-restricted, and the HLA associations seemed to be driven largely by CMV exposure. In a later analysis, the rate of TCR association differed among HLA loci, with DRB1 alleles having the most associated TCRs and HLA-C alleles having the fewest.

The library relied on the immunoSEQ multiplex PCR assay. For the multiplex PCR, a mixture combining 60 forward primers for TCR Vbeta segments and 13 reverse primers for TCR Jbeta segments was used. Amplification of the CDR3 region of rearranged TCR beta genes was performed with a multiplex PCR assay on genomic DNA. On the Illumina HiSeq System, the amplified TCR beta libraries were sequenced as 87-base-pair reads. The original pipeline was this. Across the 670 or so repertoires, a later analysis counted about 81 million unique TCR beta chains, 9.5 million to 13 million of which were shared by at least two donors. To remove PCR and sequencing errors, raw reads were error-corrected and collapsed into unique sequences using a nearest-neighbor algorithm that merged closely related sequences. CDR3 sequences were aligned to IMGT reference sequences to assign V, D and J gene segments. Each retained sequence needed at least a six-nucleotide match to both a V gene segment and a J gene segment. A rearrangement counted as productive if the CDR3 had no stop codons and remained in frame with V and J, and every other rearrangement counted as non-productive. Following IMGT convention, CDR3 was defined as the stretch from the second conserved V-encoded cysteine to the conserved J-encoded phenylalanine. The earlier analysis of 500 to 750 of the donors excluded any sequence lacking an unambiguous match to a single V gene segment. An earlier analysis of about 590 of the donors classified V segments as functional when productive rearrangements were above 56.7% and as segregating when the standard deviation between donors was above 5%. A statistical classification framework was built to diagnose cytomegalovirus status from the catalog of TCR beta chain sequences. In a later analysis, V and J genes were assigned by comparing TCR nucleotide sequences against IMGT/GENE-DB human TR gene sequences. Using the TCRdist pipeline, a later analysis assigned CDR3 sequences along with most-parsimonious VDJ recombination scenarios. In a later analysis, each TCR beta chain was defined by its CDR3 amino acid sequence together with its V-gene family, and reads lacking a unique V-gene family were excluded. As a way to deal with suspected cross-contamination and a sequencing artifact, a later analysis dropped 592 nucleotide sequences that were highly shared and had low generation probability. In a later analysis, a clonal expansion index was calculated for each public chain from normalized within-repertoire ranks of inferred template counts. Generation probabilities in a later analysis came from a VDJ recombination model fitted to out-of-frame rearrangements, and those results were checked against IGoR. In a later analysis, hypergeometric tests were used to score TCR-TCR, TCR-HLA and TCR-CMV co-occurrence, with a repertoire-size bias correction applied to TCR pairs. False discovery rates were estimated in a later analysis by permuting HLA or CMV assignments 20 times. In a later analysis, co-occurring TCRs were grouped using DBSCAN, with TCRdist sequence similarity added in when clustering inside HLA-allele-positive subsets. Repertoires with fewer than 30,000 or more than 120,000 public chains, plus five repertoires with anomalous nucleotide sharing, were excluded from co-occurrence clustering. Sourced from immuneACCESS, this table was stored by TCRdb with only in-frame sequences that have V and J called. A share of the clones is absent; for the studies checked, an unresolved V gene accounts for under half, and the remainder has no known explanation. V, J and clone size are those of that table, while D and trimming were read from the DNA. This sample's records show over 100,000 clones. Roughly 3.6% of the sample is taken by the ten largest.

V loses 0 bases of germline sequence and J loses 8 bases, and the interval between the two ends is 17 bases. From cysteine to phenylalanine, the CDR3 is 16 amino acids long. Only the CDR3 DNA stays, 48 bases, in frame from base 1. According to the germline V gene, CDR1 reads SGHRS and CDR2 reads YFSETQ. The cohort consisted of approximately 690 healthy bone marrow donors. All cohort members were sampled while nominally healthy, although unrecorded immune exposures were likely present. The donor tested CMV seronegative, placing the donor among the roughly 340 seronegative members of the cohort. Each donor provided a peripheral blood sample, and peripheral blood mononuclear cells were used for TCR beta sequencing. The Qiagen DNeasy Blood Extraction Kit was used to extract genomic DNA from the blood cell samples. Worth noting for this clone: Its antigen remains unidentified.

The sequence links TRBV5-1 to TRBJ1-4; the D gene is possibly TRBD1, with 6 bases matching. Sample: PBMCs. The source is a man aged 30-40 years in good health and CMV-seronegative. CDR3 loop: CASSLGGTGKGEKLFF. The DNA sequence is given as TGCGCCAGCAGCTTGGGAGGAACAGGGAAGGGGGAAAAACTGTTTTTT.